These 2 T cell receptor beta chains came from one sample sequenced in a study of shared T cell receptors in the human thymus (TCRdb year 2021). Library method: the immunoSEQ multiplex PCR assay. TCRdb took this table from immuneACCESS and kept in-frame rearrangements with V and J called. Such tables lack part of the clones; where checked against another copy, unresolved V genes explain under half of the gap, and the rest is unexplained. Counted in this sample were hundreds of thousands of clones; around 95% of them appeared once. Roughly 0.021% of the sample comes from the top ten. Sequencing used thymocytes. The source is a human donor.

In regard to this clone: Germline is not matched at one junction end, which may reflect a read error. The chain joins TRBV7-2 to TRBJ2-4, with D uncertain. The CDR3 totals 11 residues. Germline lookup yields CDR1 SGHTA and CDR2 FQGNSA. CDR3 DNA sequence: TGTGCCAGCGGCTTCGGAAACATTCAGTACTTC. This encodes CASGFGNIQYF.

V is TRBV11-2 and J is TRBJ1-3, with D unclear. V lost 2 bases and J lost 3, with 23 bases in between. The CDR3 extends over 19 amino acids. Per the germline V gene, CDR1 is SGHAT and CDR2 is FQNNGV. DNA of the CDR3: TGTGCCAGCAGCTTAACGGCAGACATTAGAAAATCTAATGGAAACACCATATATTTT. Protein product: CASSLTADIRKSNGNTIYF.